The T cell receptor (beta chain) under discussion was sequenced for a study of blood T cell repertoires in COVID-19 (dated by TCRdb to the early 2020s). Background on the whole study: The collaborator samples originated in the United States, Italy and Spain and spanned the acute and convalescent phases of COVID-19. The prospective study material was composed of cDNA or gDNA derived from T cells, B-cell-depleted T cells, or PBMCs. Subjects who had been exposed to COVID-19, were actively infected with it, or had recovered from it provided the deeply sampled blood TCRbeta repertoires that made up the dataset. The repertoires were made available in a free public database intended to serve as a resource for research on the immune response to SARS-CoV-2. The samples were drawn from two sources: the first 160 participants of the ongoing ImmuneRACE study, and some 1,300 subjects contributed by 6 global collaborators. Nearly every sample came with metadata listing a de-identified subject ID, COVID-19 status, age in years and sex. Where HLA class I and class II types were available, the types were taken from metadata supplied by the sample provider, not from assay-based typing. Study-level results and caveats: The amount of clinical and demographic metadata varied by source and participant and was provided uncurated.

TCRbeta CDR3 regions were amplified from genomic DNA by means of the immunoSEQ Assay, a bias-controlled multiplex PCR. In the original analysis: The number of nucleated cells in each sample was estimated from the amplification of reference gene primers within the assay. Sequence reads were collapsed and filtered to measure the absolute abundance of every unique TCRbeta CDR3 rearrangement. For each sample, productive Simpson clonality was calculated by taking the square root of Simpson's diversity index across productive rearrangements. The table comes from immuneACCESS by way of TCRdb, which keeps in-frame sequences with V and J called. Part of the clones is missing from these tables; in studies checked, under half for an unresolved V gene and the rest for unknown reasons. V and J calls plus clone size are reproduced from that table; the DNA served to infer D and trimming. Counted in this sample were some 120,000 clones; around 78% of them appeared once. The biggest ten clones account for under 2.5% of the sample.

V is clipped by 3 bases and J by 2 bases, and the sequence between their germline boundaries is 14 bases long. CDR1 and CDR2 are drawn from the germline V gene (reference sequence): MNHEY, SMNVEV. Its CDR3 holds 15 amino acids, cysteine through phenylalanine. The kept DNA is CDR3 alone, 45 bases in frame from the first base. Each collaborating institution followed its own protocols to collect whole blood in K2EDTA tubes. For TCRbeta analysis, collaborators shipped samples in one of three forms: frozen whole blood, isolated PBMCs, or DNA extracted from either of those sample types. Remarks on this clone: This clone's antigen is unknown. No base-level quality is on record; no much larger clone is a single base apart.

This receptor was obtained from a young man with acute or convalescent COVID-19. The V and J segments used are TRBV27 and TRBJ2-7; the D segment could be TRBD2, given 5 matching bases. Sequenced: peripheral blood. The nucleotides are TGTGCCAGCAGTTTCTCGGGGTCCCCTACCTACGAGCAGTACTTC. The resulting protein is CASSFSGSPTYEQYF.